These 27 T cell receptor beta chains originate from one sample sequenced in a study of response to subunit inactivated influenza vaccine (dated by TCRdb to the late 2010s). The library was generated by RT-PCR. Reads for this sample came from an Illumina HiSeq 2500. TCRdb reprocessed the public reads (quality trimming at Q25 with fastp, clone calling with MiXCR) and kept in-frame beta chains. Entries that share a CDR3 protein sequence are merged under the most common genes and DNA. This sample holds about 480,000 distinct CDR3 sequences; 25% were observed only once. The ten largest clones take up approximately 2% of the sample. The sample here was CD4+ T cells sorted from PBMCs, taken approximately 5 days after vaccination. These receptor sequences come from a man aged 50-60 years who received an inactivated influenza vaccine. Donor details come from another sample of the same person, matched by shared clones.

This clonotype showed up just a few times. The rearrangement uses TRBV5-1 and TRBJ1-1; D is ambiguous. V lost 1 base to trimming and J lost 1 base, with 8 bases between them. The CDR3 has 14 residues. In germline, CDR1 is SGHRS, CDR2 YFSETQ. CDR3 in amino acids: CASSLSLTNTEAFF. The DNA of the CDR3 is TGCGCCAGCAGCTTGAGTCTGACGAACACTGAAGCTTTCTTT. The variable domain in full, completed from reference TRBV5-1 and TRBJ1-1, reads KAGVTQTPRYLIKTRGQQVTLSCSPISGHRSVSWYQQTPGQGLQFLFEYFSETQRNKGNFPGRFSGRQFSNSRSEMNVSTLELGDSALYLCASSLSLTNTEAFFGQGTRLTVV.

V gene TRBV29-1 combines with J gene TRBJ1-6, with a weak D call TRBD1 (6 bases). In germline, CDR1 is SQVTM, CDR2 ANQGSEA. The CDR3 loop spans 13 amino acids. Trimming left V 7 bases short and J 7 bases short, with 14 bases between. CDR3 protein: CSARGQANSPLHF. In DNA form, the CDR3 reads TGCAGCGCTAGGGGACAAGCGAATTCACCCCTCCACTTT. Based on the CDR3 plus reference TRBV29-1 and TRBJ1-6, the full variable domain is SAVISQKPSRDICQRGTSLTIQCQVDSQVTMMFWYRQQPGQSLTLIATANQGSEATYESGFVIDKFPISRPNLTFSTLTVSNMSPEDSSIYLCSARGQANSPLHFGNGTRLTVT.

Only a few counts were recorded for this clonotype. V gene TRBV20-1 combines with J gene TRBJ2-3; D perhaps matches TRBD1 (5 bases). The CDR3 covers 14 residues. Trimming removed 5 bases at V and 0 bases at J, with 12 bases between. Germline CDR1 DFQATT, CDR2 SNEGSKA (reference sequence). The CDR3 DNA reads as TGCAGTGCTTCAGGGTACCTCAGCACAGATACGCAGTATTTT. This codes for CSASGYLSTDTQYF.

The chain uses TRBV10-3 and TRBJ2-3, with TRBD2 as a possible D gene (6 bases). Trimming shortened V by 7 bases and J by 0 bases, and 8 bases separated the two germline ends. There are 13 residues in the CDR3. From germline, CDR1 is ENHRY and CDR2 SYGVKD. For the CDR3, the DNA is TGTGCCATCAACGGGAGAAGCACAGATACGCAGTATTTT. The encoded protein is CAINGRSTDTQYF.

There are a few counts of this clonotype. V and J are TRBV20-1 and TRBJ2-3; no clear D. This CDR3 is 14 amino acids long. The germline V gene has CDR1 DFQATT and CDR2 SNEGSKA (reference sequence). Trimming left V 3 bases short and J 2 bases short, with 12 bases between. The CDR3 bases are TGCAGTGCTAGGCCTGTAGACAACACAGATACGCAGTATTTT. It specifies CSARPVDNTDTQYF.

This clonotype was counted between two and nine times. The V call is TRBV30, the J call TRBJ2-7; possibly TRBD1 for D (6 bases). The CDR3 loop spans 15 amino acids. Between the trimmed V and J ends, which lost 0 bases and 3 bases, there was a span of 15 bases. Germline V CDR1 and CDR2: GTSNPN, SVGIG (reference sequence). CDR3 coding DNA: TGTGCCTGGAGTGTATTTCAGGGGCCAAACTACGAGCAGTACTTC. Amino acid sequence: CAWSVFQGPNYEQYF.

This clonotype has just one count. V gene TRBV3-1 combines with J gene TRBJ2-1; 11 bases line up with TRBD2. V lost 2 bases and J lost 9; bases outside the gene matches: 6. The CDR3 length is 15 residues. CDR1 and CDR2 (germline): LGHDT, YNNKEL (reference sequence). The CDR3 protein is CASSQFTSGRGEQFF. DNA for the CDR3: TGTGCCAGCAGCCAATTTACTAGCGGGAGAGGTGAGCAGTTCTTC.

This clonotype was recorded a few times. The chain joins TRBV7-2 to TRBJ2-1; 7 bases map to TRBD2. Germline CDR1 is SGHTA and CDR2 is FQGNSA. This CDR3 comprises 15 residues. Trimming took 5 bases from V and 0 from J; bases not matched to a gene: 4. The chain's CDR3 is CASSRGGNSYNEQFF. CDR3 DNA: TGTGCCAGCAGCCGCGGGGGTAACTCCTACAATGAGCAGTTCTTC.

This clonotype was detected a few times. CDR3 nucleotides: TGTGCCATCAGTGAGTCGTATCTGACTAGCGTAGAGACCCAGTACTTC. Residues: CAISESYLTSVETQYF. The chain combines TRBV10-3 with TRBJ2-5, with 8 bases identical to TRBD2. The CDR3 contains 16 residues. Germline loops: CDR1 ENHRY, CDR2 SYGVKD. V shed 0 bases, J shed 4 bases, and the junction held 7 bases outside the gene matches.

The chain uses TRBV4-3 and TRBJ2-2; 7 nucleotides line up with TRBD2. The germline CDR1 and CDR2 sequences are LGHNA and YSLEER. Trimming cost V 0 bases and J 0 bases; bases outside gene matches: 7. This CDR3 is built from 18 residues. The CDR3 nucleotides read TGCGCCAGCAGCCAAGAAACCCGACTAGCTACGAACACCGGGGAGCTGTTTTTT. Translated, it gives CASSQETRLATNTGELFF.

This clonotype has more than one count but fewer than ten. This chain connects TRBV12-3 or TRBV12-4 to TRBJ2-5; 8 bases match TRBD1. Trimming took 6 bases from V and 3 from J; bases not matched to a gene: 6. This CDR3 is built from 14 residues. The CDR3 spells CASRPTTGEETQYF. The CDR3 coding sequence is TGTGCCAGCAGACCTACGACAGGGGAAGAGACCCAGTACTTC.

This clonotype was counted between two and nine times. The V and J genes are TRBV4-1 and TRBJ2-7; TRBD2 might be the D (6 bases). Germline V gene sequence: CDR1 MGHRA, CDR2 YSYEKL. Trimming stripped 0 bases from V and 6 bases from J, with 15 bases between. The CDR3 has 15 amino acids. The CDR3 region has the DNA TGCGCCAGCAGCCAAGATAGGGCCGTCGGGGGCGAGCAGTACTTC. Translated, it gives CASSQDRAVGGEQYF.

The V gene is TRBV18, the J gene TRBJ2-5; D unclear. Germline CDR1 and CDR2: KGHSH and LQKENI. The CDR3 contains 14 residues. The germline V and J ends were trimmed by 0 bases and 7 bases, with 12 bases remaining between them. The chain's CDR3 is CASSPPAGKGTQYF. In DNA, the CDR3 is TGTGCCAGCTCACCACCGGCTGGGAAGGGGACCCAGTACTTC.

This clonotype was detected only a few times. The chain recombines TRBV5-1 with TRBJ2-7; D is uncertain. The CDR3 has 14 amino acids. V was pared by 4 bases and J by 0 bases, with 11 bases between. CDR1 and CDR2 (germline): SGHRS, YFSETQ. The CDR3 region is CASSRVGRSYEQYF. The CDR3 DNA follows: TGCGCCAGCAGCCGGGTGGGCCGCTCCTACGAGCAGTACTTC.

This clonotype was detected only a few times. This chain uses TRBV12-3 or TRBV12-4 with TRBJ1-4; 9 bases are shared with TRBD1. V dropped 4 bases and J dropped 8; count of bases not matched to a gene: 5. The CDR3 consists of 14 residues. The CDR3 coding sequence is TGTGCCAGCAGTTACACAGGGGGCAGGGAAAAACTGTTTTTT. It is translated as CASSYTGGREKLFF.

The V gene is TRBV7-8, the J gene TRBJ2-7; TRBD2 agrees at 10 bases. Germline trimming cut 2 bases from V and 6 bases from J; bases unmatched to any gene: 10. This CDR3 is 16 amino acids long. The germline CDR1 and CDR2 sequences are SGHVS and FQNEAQ. The CDR3 DNA follows: TGTGCCAGCAGCTTATTCACTAGCGGGACTTCCAGCGAGCAGTACTTC. Translation gives CASSLFTSGTSSEQYF.

The CDR3 protein is CASSYGGSGETQYF. The CDR3 DNA reads TGTGCCAGCAGTTACGGCGGGAGTGGGGAGACCCAGTACTTC. V is TRBV6-2 or TRBV6-3 and J is TRBJ2-5, with TRBD2 matching 7 bases. The germline CDR1 and CDR2 sequences are MNHEY and SVGEGT. Unmatched junction bases numbered 5, after V lost 2 bases and J lost 5 bases. The CDR3 has 14 residues.

This clonotype was picked up a small number of times. The chain uses TRBV6-5 and TRBJ2-1; TRBD1 might be the D (5 bases). This CDR3 is built from 11 residues. The germline V and J ends were trimmed by 6 bases and 9 bases, with 9 bases remaining between them. CDR1 and CDR2 (germline): MNHEY, SVGAGI. The CDR3 DNA sequence: TGTGCCAGCAGACTAAGGGGTGAGCAGTTCTTC. Its translation is CASRLRGEQFF.

The genes are TRBV7-2 and TRBJ2-6; D ambiguous. Germline CDR1 and CDR2: SGHTA and FQGNSA. This CDR3 region has 15 residues. V was clipped by 3 bases and J by 3 bases, with 9 bases between them. The CDR3 protein is CASSFLSGGANVLTF. The DNA of the CDR3 is TGTGCCAGCAGCTTCCTCAGTGGTGGGGCCAACGTCCTGACTTTC.

This chain joins TRBV15 and TRBJ2-5; tentatively, D is TRBD1 (6 bases). V was pared by 4 bases and J by 4 bases, with 7 bases between. This CDR3 is built from 12 residues. CDR1 LNHNV and CDR2 YYDKDF come from the germline V gene (reference sequence). CDR3 region: CATSTTGETQYF. As DNA, the CDR3 is TGTGCCACCAGCACGACAGGAGAGACCCAGTACTTC.

This rearrangement joins TRBV20-1 to TRBJ2-7, with 7 bases fitting TRBD2. The V gene's germline CDR1 is DFQATT and CDR2 SNEGSKA (reference sequence). V shed 5 bases and J 0 bases; nucleotides not matched to a gene: 4. CDR3 length equals 13 residues. The CDR3 DNA reads TGCAGTGCTCCAAGCGGGACCTCCTACGAGCAGTACTTC. Residues: CSAPSGTSYEQYF.

A few counts support this clonotype. This chain's CDR3 is CASSAGWGWYF. The CDR3 DNA follows: TGTGCCAGCAGCGCAGGGTGGGGTTGGTATTTT. The genes are TRBV7-2 and TRBJ2-3; D may be TRBD1 (5 bases). The V end was cut by 5 bases, the J end by 14 bases, with 14 bases between. The CDR3 is 11 amino acids. Germline CDR1 reads SGHTA; CDR2 reads FQGNSA.

This chain joins TRBV7-9 and TRBJ2-7, with 12 bases lining up with TRBD2. Germline assignment: CDR1 SEHNR and CDR2 FQNEAQ (reference sequence). V shed 3 bases, J shed 3 bases, and the junction held 9 bases outside the gene matches. There are 17 residues in the CDR3. The CDR3 DNA is TGTGCCAGCAGCTTGACTAGCGGGAGTATATACGGCTACGAGCAGTACTTC. As protein: CASSLTSGSIYGYEQYF.

This clonotype was recorded a few times. The V call is TRBV20-1, the J call TRBJ2-5, with 8 bases matching TRBD1. The trim removed 4 bases at V and 6 bases at J, leaving 10 bases unmatched. Germline CDR1 reads DFQATT; CDR2 reads SNEGSKA (reference sequence). There are 14 residues in the CDR3. CDR3 residues: CSATTATGVKTQYF. In DNA, the CDR3 is TGCAGTGCTACGACCGCGACAGGGGTGAAGACCCAGTACTTC.

This clonotype was counted at least ten times. The chain recombines TRBV12-3 or TRBV12-4 with TRBJ2-2; no clear D. Trimming removed 8 bases at V and 7 bases at J, with 8 bases between. The length of the CDR3 is 11 residues. The CDR3 sequence: CASYMNGELFF. DNA of the CDR3: TGTGCCAGCTACATGAACGGGGAGCTGTTTTTT.

This clonotype was observed a handful of times. The chain employs TRBV11-2 and TRBJ2-5; TRBD1 matches at 7 bases. The CDR3 is made up of 16 amino acids. Trimming removed 5 bases from V and 1 base from J; junction bases left unmatched: 10. Germline lookup yields CDR1 SGHAT and CDR2 FQNNGV. CDR3 loop: CASSPRDRTTQETQYF. The CDR3 bases are TGTGCCAGCAGCCCACGGGACAGAACTACCCAAGAGACCCAGTACTTC.

This clonotype occurred a few times. The CDR3 bases are TGTGCCAGCAGCTTAACCGGGTTAGGTGACACTGAAGCTTTCTTT. It translates to CASSLTGLGDTEAFF. This rearrangement joins TRBV7-3 to TRBJ1-1; D ambiguous. V was trimmed by 0 bases and J by 3 bases, leaving 11 bases between them. The CDR3 sequence is 15 residues long. Looked up from germline, CDR1 is SGHTA and CDR2 is FQGTGA. Filled out from reference TRBV7-3 and TRBJ1-1, the complete variable domain reads GAGVSQTPSNKVTEKGKYVELRCDPISGHTALYWYRQSLGQGPEFLIYFQGTGAADDSGLPNDRFFAVRPEGSVSTLKIQRTERGDSAVYLCASSLTGLGDTEAFFGQGTRLTVV.